A single sample is the source of the 28 T cell receptor beta chains below, sequenced in a study of T-cell memory formation after mild COVID-19. In TCRdb, the 5' RACE reads were re-called with MiXCR into one record per CDR3 protein. The top ten hold 12% of the sample, which has about 500,000 distinct CDR3 sequences, roughly 20% seen once. Sequenced: PBMCs or a T cell subset sorted from them (not recorded which). The receptor set was obtained from an adult woman who had mild COVID-19 (a few samples of this study predate the infection). Cell type and time point are not known.

This clonotype was seen more than once but under ten times. The gene calls are TRBV18 and TRBJ2-7; 8 positions agree with TRBD2. The CDR3 is 14 residues long. J was trimmed by 8 bases and V by 6 bases; bases with no gene match: 12. The germline CDR1 and CDR2 sequences are KGHSH and LQKENI. This chain's CDR3 is CASSSSGGAMQQYF. CDR3 DNA sequence: TGTGCCAGCTCGTCAAGCGGGGGAGCGATGCAGCAGTACTTC. Looking up the rest from reference TRBV18 and TRBJ2-7 gives the full variable domain: NAGVMQNPRHLVRRRGQEARLRCSPMKGHSHVYWYRQLPEEGLKFMVYLQKENIIDESGMPKERFSAEFPKEGPSILRIQQVVRGDSAAYFCASSSSGGAMQQYFGPGTRLTVT.

V gene TRBV19 combines with J gene TRBJ2-3; 9 bases line up with TRBD2. The CDR3 sequence is 16 residues long. Germline assignment: CDR1 LNHDA and CDR2 SQIVND (reference sequence). V shed 3 bases and J 5 bases; nucleotides not matched to a gene: 9. The CDR3 region has the DNA TGTGCCAGTAGTATGGGTGCTAGCGGGGTGCTAGATACGCAGTATTTT. Encoded protein: CASSMGASGVLDTQYF.

The chain is built from TRBV10-1 and TRBJ2-4, with D tentatively TRBD1 or TRBD2 (5 bases each). Germline CDR1 WNHNN, CDR2 SYGVQD (reference sequence). This CDR3 is built from 17 residues. Trimming took 5 bases from V and 0 from J, leaving 17 bases between them. CDR3 in DNA: TGCGCCAGCAGTATACCGGGACCGATACTAGCCAAAAACATTCAGTACTTC. As protein: CASSIPGPILAKNIQYF.

This rearrangement joins TRBV2 to TRBJ1-5; D may be TRBD1 (6 bases). The CDR3 is 14 amino acids. Germline values: CDR1 SNHLY, CDR2 FYNNEI. Trimming left V 6 bases short and J 7 bases short, with 16 bases between. The CDR3 bases are TGTGCCAGCAGGGGACAAGGGTTAGGCCAGCCCCAGCATTTT. Translated, it gives CASRGQGLGQPQHF.

The rearrangement uses TRBV6-5 and TRBJ1-1, with 8 bases identical to TRBD1. This CDR3 contains 14 residues. Germline CDR1 and CDR2: MNHEY and SVGAGI. The V gene end was trimmed by 6 bases and the J gene end by 4 bases; junction bases not matched to a gene: 7. The CDR3, as DNA: TGTGCCAGCAGACCCGACAGGGGAGGCACTGAAGCTTTCTTT. Its protein product is CASRPDRGGTEAFF.

Remarks on this clonotype: One end of the junction fails to match germline, which may point to a read error. The chain employs TRBV12-3 or TRBV12-4 and TRBJ2-2, with D possibly TRBD2 on 6 matching bases. This CDR3 contains 15 residues. The CDR3 protein is CDSSLEGRWTGELFF. The CDR3 nucleotides read TGTGACAGCAGTTTGGAGGGGCGATGGACCGGGGAGCTGTTTTTT.

This clonotype has only a few counts. The chain recombines TRBV12-3 or TRBV12-4 with TRBJ1-2, with 7 bases identical to TRBD1. This CDR3 has 15 amino acids. J gave up 4 bases and V 1 base, and 6 bases lay outside the gene matches. The CDR3 loop reads CASSLDRGDGYGYTF. In DNA form, the CDR3 reads TGTGCCAGCAGTTTAGACAGGGGAGACGGCTATGGCTACACCTTC.

The chain joins TRBV6-6 to TRBJ1-2, with D tentatively TRBD1 (5 bases). V lost 6 bases, J lost 8 bases, and 25 bases lay in between. The CDR3 spans 16 residues. Per germline, CDR1 MNHNY and CDR2 SVGAGI (reference sequence). This CDR3 is CASSANSPAGPEGYTF. As DNA, the CDR3 is TGTGCCAGCAGCGCTAATTCTCCGGCAGGGCCGGAGGGCTACACCTTC.

This clonotype was detected ten times or more. The junction shows a germline mismatch at one end, possibly a read error. This rearrangement joins TRBV3-1 to TRBJ2-1; TRBD2 might be the D (6 bases). The length of the CDR3 is 12 residues. Germline CDR1 LGHDT, CDR2 YNNKEL (reference sequence). This CDR3 is CASRLGGKKLDF. CDR3 bases: TGTGCCAGCAGACTAGGAGGGAAAAAGCTTGACTTC.

The chain carries TRBV20-1 and TRBJ2-1; D might be TRBD1 or TRBD2, each matching 6 bases. This CDR3 spans 17 amino acids. The germline CDR1 and CDR2 sequences are DFQATT and SNEGSKA (reference sequence). V was cut by 3 bases and J by 0 bases, with 18 bases left in between. The CDR3 reads CSARWGASASSYNEQFF. In nucleotides, the CDR3 is TGCAGTGCTAGGTGGGGGGCTAGCGCCAGCTCCTACAATGAGCAGTTCTTC.

This clonotype was counted between two and nine times. This sequence joins TRBV5-1 and TRBJ2-3; 9 bases line up with TRBD1. This CDR3 is built from 17 residues. Germline V lookup: CDR1 SGHRS, CDR2 YFSETQ. Trimming at V came to 0 bases and at J to 1 base, leaving 6 bases not matched to a gene. CDR3 bases: TGCGCCAGCAGCTTGGGGCACCGGGACAGGGGCACAGATACGCAGTATTTT. Translated, it gives CASSLGHRDRGTDTQYF. The complete variable domain, with remaining parts taken from reference TRBV5-1 and TRBJ2-3, reads KAGVTQTPRYLIKTRGQQVTLSCSPISGHRSVSWYQQTPGQGLQFLFEYFSETQRNKGNFPGRFSGRQFSNSRSEMNVSTLELGDSALYLCASSLGHRDRGTDTQYFGPGTRLTVL.

This chain joins TRBV5-5 and TRBJ2-1; D not resolved. This CDR3 comprises 14 residues. V was trimmed by 2 bases and J by 3 bases, leaving 9 bases between them. Germline loops: CDR1 SGHKS, CDR2 YYEKEE (reference sequence). The CDR3 here is CASSLRVDYNEQFF. For the CDR3, the DNA is TGTGCCAGCAGCTTAAGGGTGGACTACAATGAGCAGTTCTTC.

This chain connects TRBV7-3 to TRBJ2-3; 9 nucleotides match TRBD2. CDR1 and CDR2 (germline): SGHTA, FQGTGA. The V segment lost 4 bases and the J segment 10 bases; nucleotides outside the gene matches: 3. CDR3 length equals 12 residues. The CDR3 region is CASSSLAGPQYF. CDR3 nucleotide sequence: TGTGCCAGCAGCTCGCTAGCGGGACCGCAGTATTTT.

This clonotype appeared once. A read error is possible here, since a much larger clone lies one base away. The gene calls are TRBV7-7 and TRBJ2-7; tentative D call: TRBD1 (6 bases). Germline values: CDR1 SSHAT, CDR2 FNYEAQ (reference sequence). The CDR3 totals 15 residues. CDR3 sequence: CASSLGAGAQYGQYF. The CDR3 nucleotides are TGTGCCAGCAGCTTAGGAGCAGGGGCACAATACGGGCAGTACTTC.

The chain employs TRBV6-5 and TRBJ1-1; D ambiguous. The CDR3 consists of 15 residues. Trimming took off 0 bases at V and 1 base at J, with 9 bases between the two ends. CDR1 MNHEY and CDR2 SVGAGI come from the germline V gene. The CDR3, as DNA: TGTGCCAGCAGTTACTCGAGAAGTGGGAACACTGAAGCTTTCTTT. Its translation: CASSYSRSGNTEAFF.

This chain connects TRBV27 to TRBJ2-1, with TRBD1 as a possible D gene (7 bases). The CDR3 sequence is 13 residues long. CDR1 and CDR2 (germline): MNHEY, SMNVEV (reference sequence). The V end lost 6 bases, the J end lost 7 bases, and 13 bases lay between the germline ends. The CDR3 region is CASRRQGGNEQFF. The CDR3 DNA reads as TGTGCCAGCAGACGACAGGGAGGTAATGAGCAGTTCTTC.

This chain connects TRBV12-3 or TRBV12-4 to TRBJ2-5; tentative D call: TRBD2 (5 bases). The CDR3 consists of 15 residues. V lost 5 bases to trimming and J lost 5 bases, with 18 bases between them. CDR3 amino acids: CASSRRPMTGETQYF. CDR3 coding DNA: TGTGCCAGCAGTCGACGACCTATGACGGGGGAGACCCAGTACTTC.

This clonotype was observed a handful of times. The rearrangement uses TRBV30 and TRBJ1-2, with D hard to call. Germline assignment: CDR1 GTSNPN and CDR2 SVGIG (reference sequence). This CDR3 contains 13 residues. The ends were cut back, 2 bases at V and 4 bases at J, with 11 bases in the middle. The CDR3 loop reads CAWSPGRSYGYTF. For the CDR3, the DNA is TGTGCCTGGAGTCCTGGACGGTCCTATGGCTACACCTTC. The entire variable domain, with the rest obtained from reference TRBV30 and TRBJ1-2, is as follows: SQTIHQWPATLVQPVGSPLSLECTVEGTSNPNLYWYRQAAGRGLQLLFYSVGIGQISSEVPQNLSASRPQDRQFILSSKKLLLSDSGFYLCAWSPGRSYGYTFGSGTRLTVV.

This clonotype came up a few times. V and J are TRBV9 and TRBJ1-1; a weak D match, TRBD1 (6 bases). This CDR3 contains 15 residues. Per germline, CDR1 SGDLS and CDR2 YYNGEE. V lost 0 bases, J lost 0 bases, and 9 bases lay in between. Written as DNA, the CDR3 is TGTGCCAGCAGCGTAGCTGGGGGCCTGAACACTGAAGCTTTCTTT. This encodes CASSVAGGLNTEAFF.

The chain couples TRBV11-2 to TRBJ2-6, with D hard to call. This CDR3 has 14 residues. V gave up 5 bases and J gave up 4 bases, with 9 bases separating them. Germline assignment: CDR1 SGHAT and CDR2 FQNNGV. The CDR3 loop is CASSTPTGANVLTF. In DNA, the CDR3 is TGTGCCAGCAGCACCCCGACAGGGGCCAACGTCCTGACTTTC.

This clonotype was counted only a few times. V is TRBV9 and J is TRBJ1-2; perhaps TRBD1 as D (5 bases). This CDR3 contains 15 residues. From germline, CDR1 is SGDLS and CDR2 YYNGEE. V lost 4 bases, J lost 2 bases, and 15 bases lay in between. CDR3 in DNA: TGTGCCAGCAGCCCGGGGGGGACTAACAACTATGGCTACACCTTC. Encoded protein: CASSPGGTNNYGYTF. The whole variable domain, filled in from reference TRBV9 and TRBJ1-2, reads DSGVTQTPKHLITATGQRVTLRCSPRSGDLSVYWYQQSLDQGLQFLIQYYNGEERAKGNILERFSAQQFPDLHSELNLSSLELGDSALYFCASSPGGTNNYGYTFGSGTRLTVV.

This clonotype was detected only a few times. CDR3 in DNA: TGTGCCAGCAGACCTCGGACCCGCACAGATACGCAGTATTTT. It is translated as CASRPRTRTDTQYF. The chain couples TRBV12-3 or TRBV12-4 to TRBJ2-3; D not certain. The ends were cut back, 6 bases at V and 1 base at J, with 11 bases in the middle. The CDR3 runs 14 residues.

This clonotype was counted between two and nine times. This sequence joins TRBV24-1 and TRBJ2-3; TRBD2 aligns across 13 bases. V lost 2 bases and J lost 1; bases outside the gene matches: 8. The CDR3 spans 19 residues. The germline CDR1 and CDR2 sequences are KGHDR and SFDVKD. The chain's CDR3 is CATSDSGLAGEYGTDTQYF. The CDR3, as DNA: TGTGCCACCAGTGATTCAGGACTAGCGGGAGAGTACGGCACAGATACGCAGTATTTT.

This clonotype has just a few counts. This chain links TRBV25-1 with TRBJ2-7; 10 bases match TRBD2. The junction had 8 bases not matched to a gene; V was cut back by 3 bases and J by 3 bases. The CDR3 is 16 residues long. Germline lookup yields CDR1 MGHDK and CDR2 SYGVNS. CDR3 in DNA: TGTGCCAGCAGTGACACCCTTAGCGGGAGGAACTACGAGCAGTACTTC. This codes for CASSDTLSGRNYEQYF.

This clonotype was seen only a few times. CDR3 sequence reads: CASSLGLDQRDSYNEQFF. The CDR3, as DNA: TGCGCCAGCAGCTTGGGGTTGGATCAGCGGGACTCCTACAATGAGCAGTTCTTC. This chain connects TRBV5-1 to TRBJ2-1, with 7 bases matching TRBD2. V shed 0 bases, J shed 0 bases, and the junction held 9 bases outside the gene matches. The length of the CDR3 is 18 residues. CDR1 and CDR2 (germline): SGHRS, YFSETQ.

This clonotype was counted only a few times. The chain joins TRBV12-5 to TRBJ2-2; D might be TRBD2 (5 bases). The CDR3 covers 16 residues. The ends were cut back, 1 base at V and 1 base at J, with 10 bases in the middle. Germline CDR1 reads LGHNT; CDR2 reads FRNRAP. The CDR3 nucleotides read TGTGCTAGTGGTTTGGCTTACGGGGAGAACACCGGGGAGCTGTTTTTT. It is translated as CASGLAYGENTGELFF.

This clonotype was recorded a few times. The CDR3 nucleotides read TGCGCCAGCAGCCCCGGGTGGGGGTCGGGCACTGAAGCTTTCTTT. Its translation: CASSPGWGSGTEAFF. The V and J genes are TRBV5-1 and TRBJ1-1; the D gene is possibly TRBD1 (5 bases). The V and J ends lost 4 bases and 4 bases respectively, with 17 bases between them. CDR1 and CDR2 from the germline V gene are SGHRS and YFSETQ. The CDR3 contains 15 residues.

This clonotype was observed many times. This chain links TRBV20-1 with TRBJ2-7; no clear D gene. The V end lost 2 bases, the J end lost 6 bases, and 8 bases lay between the germline ends. CDR3 length equals 11 residues. Germline V gene sequence: CDR1 DFQATT, CDR2 SNEGSKA (reference sequence). CDR3 protein: CSARRRLEQYF. The CDR3 nucleotides are TGCAGTGCTAGACGCCGACTCGAGCAGTACTTC.